The 26 T cell receptor beta chains below were found in one sample sequenced in a study of CXCR3-negative and CXCR3-positive naive CD8 T cells. Study results and limitations: A higher hydrophobicity marked the TRB CDR3s of CXCR3-positive naive cells versus CXCR3-negative naive cells.

The antigens these receptors bind are not known. The authors made the TRB cDNA libraries by 5' RACE using UMI labels. TCRdb re-called the 5' RACE reads and shows each CDR3 protein once, DNA omitted. The sample holds under 60,000 distinct CDR3 sequences. The sample consisted of naive CXCR3+ CD8+ T cells from blood. Sample subset: CD45RO-CCR7+CD27+CD95- naive CD8+ T cells expressing CXCR3 (TNR3+). These receptors came from a human donor in good health. Some clones in this sample may be carry-over from other donors' samples.

The genes are TRBV7-9 and TRBJ2-5; as DNA is missing, the TRBD2 call by TCRdb cannot be tested. The germline V gene has CDR1 SEHNR and CDR2 FQNEAQ (reference sequence). The CDR3 spans 16 residues. CDR3 in amino acids: CASSLITITRGETQYF.

The chain employs TRBV20-1 and TRBJ2-3. The CDR3 contains 14 residues. CDR1 and CDR2 from the germline V gene are DFQATT and SNEGSKA (reference sequence). CDR3 region: CSARGVGYTDTQYF.

The chain carries TRBV20-1 and TRBJ2-5; checking the TCRdb D call of TRBD1 is not possible without DNA. The CDR3 runs to 15 residues. CDR1 and CDR2 from the germline V gene are DFQATT and SNEGSKA (reference sequence). The chain's CDR3 is CSARFDRSSQETQYF.

The rearrangement joins TRBV6-5 to TRBJ2-7. The CDR3 covers 14 residues. Germline CDR1 is MNHEY and CDR2 is SVGAGI. This CDR3 is CASSYSGGVYEQYF.

The V call is TRBV4-2, the J call TRBJ2-5; TCRdb picks TRBD1, but there is no DNA to check that call. The germline V gene encodes CDR1 LGHNA and CDR2 YNFKEQ. The CDR3 contains 16 residues. The CDR3 protein is CASSLRPQGEQETQYF.

V and J are TRBV7-7 and TRBJ2-1; absent DNA, TCRdb's TRBD2 call cannot be checked. The CDR3 has 14 amino acids. Germline V lookup: CDR1 SSHAT, CDR2 FNYEAQ (reference sequence). The CDR3 reads CASSIGTNDNEQFF.

The rearrangement uses TRBV19 and TRBJ2-1; TCRdb gives TRBD2 as the D gene, but with no DNA this cannot be confirmed. The CDR3 consists of 15 residues. Germline CDR1 is LNHDA and CDR2 is SQIVND (reference sequence). The CDR3 protein is CASSPPAGGPNEQFF.

The J gene is TRBJ1-3, the V gene TRBV15. The CDR3 totals 17 residues. Germline V gene lookup returns CDR1 LNHNV and CDR2 YYDKDF (reference sequence). The CDR3 loop is CATSRDRASRSGNTIYF.

The chain recombines TRBV2 with TRBJ1-4; TCRdb selects TRBD1, and the lack of DNA leaves this call unchecked. The CDR3 loop spans 13 amino acids. Germline V gene data show CDR1 as SNHLY and CDR2 as FYNNEI. The CDR3 reads CASSRQEEEKLFF.

The chain uses TRBV29-1 and TRBJ2-2. The CDR3 has 13 amino acids. The V gene's germline CDR1 is SQVTM and CDR2 ANQGSEA. The CDR3 region is CSVASANTGELFF.

The CDR3 sequence is CASSTGTGEAFF. The V gene is TRBV5-6, the J gene TRBJ1-1; TCRdb reports TRBD1, a call that lacks DNA to check it against. The V gene's germline CDR1 is SGHDT and CDR2 YYEEEE. The CDR3 length is 12 residues.

V is TRBV2 and J is TRBJ1-4. This CDR3 is built from 13 residues. Germline-derived CDR1 and CDR2 are SNHLY and FYNNEI. The CDR3 reads CASIKPPNEKLFF.

The CDR3 reads CASSAGGGSPYEQYF. V gene TRBV9 combines with J gene TRBJ2-7; TCRdb returns TRBD2, unconfirmable since there is no DNA. This CDR3 spans 15 amino acids. Looked up from germline, CDR1 is SGDLS and CDR2 is YYNGEE.

This sequence joins TRBV12-3 or TRBV12-4 and TRBJ2-3. The CDR3 loop spans 13 amino acids. CDR3 sequence: CASSSMGTDTQYF.

The chain employs TRBV29-1 and TRBJ2-7; without DNA, the TCRdb call of TRBD1 cannot be checked. Germline lookup yields CDR1 SQVTM and CDR2 ANQGSEA. The CDR3 spans 14 residues. CDR3 region: CSPSRDRGEYEQYF.

V is TRBV7-6 and J is TRBJ2-1; there is no DNA to check the TCRdb D call of TRBD2. In germline, CDR1 is SGHVS, CDR2 FNYEAQ. The CDR3 is made up of 16 amino acids. CDR3 protein: CASSLGVAGFYNEQLF.

V is TRBV9 and J is TRBJ2-1; without DNA, the TCRdb call of TRBD2 cannot be checked. The length of the CDR3 is 15 residues. Germline V gives CDR1 SGDLS, CDR2 YYNGEE. CDR3 loop: CASSVFAGGPNEQFF.

The V and J genes are TRBV9 and TRBJ2-7; TCRdb returns TRBD2, unconfirmable since there is no DNA. CDR3 length equals 15 residues. In germline, CDR1 is SGDLS, CDR2 YYNGEE. The CDR3 loop is CASSPTGTSGDEQYF.

V and J are TRBV7-9 and TRBJ2-1; TCRdb lists TRBD1, though no DNA is available to test this call. The CDR3 runs 16 residues. Germline CDR1 is SEHNR and CDR2 is FQNEAQ (reference sequence). The CDR3 reads CASSPRDRRAYNEQFF.

The rearrangement links TRBV10-3 to TRBJ2-1; TCRdb names TRBD1, which stays unverified in the absence of DNA. The CDR3 covers 13 residues. From germline, CDR1 is ENHRY and CDR2 SYGVKD. CDR3 region: CAIPGQGAYEQFF.

V is TRBV11-2 and J is TRBJ2-3; without DNA, the TCRdb call of TRBD1 cannot be checked. The CDR3 spans 17 residues. Germline assignment: CDR1 SGHAT and CDR2 FQNNGV. The CDR3: CASSSGQVPLSTDTQYF.

The chain recombines TRBV7-6 with TRBJ2-7. Germline values: CDR1 SGHVS, CDR2 FNYEAQ. The CDR3 loop spans 13 amino acids. The CDR3 loop reads CASSLRDSYEQYF.

The chain carries TRBV6-2 or TRBV6-3 and TRBJ2-3; the D call from TCRdb, TRBD1, cannot be confirmed without DNA. This CDR3 region has 15 residues. The germline CDR1 and CDR2 sequences are MNHEY and SVGEGT. The CDR3 loop is CASSWGRTETRTQYF.

V gene TRBV2 combines with J gene TRBJ2-1. The CDR3 totals 12 residues. Germline V gene data show CDR1 as SNHLY and CDR2 as FYNNEI. This CDR3 is CASRPIANEQFF.

This rearrangement joins TRBV29-1 to TRBJ2-7; TCRdb names TRBD2, which stays unverified in the absence of DNA. The CDR3 is 16 amino acids. Germline assignment: CDR1 SQVTM and CDR2 ANQGSEA. The CDR3 here is CSVDLLTSGGEYEQYF.

The genes are TRBV6-2 or TRBV6-3 and TRBJ2-7; the TCRdb call, TRBD1, lacks DNA for checking. Germline V gene data show CDR1 as MNHEY and CDR2 as SVGEGT. CDR3 size: 14 residues. CDR3 loop: CASSPSGYTYEQYF.